A selection of T cell receptor beta chains follows, all from one sample in a study of regulatory T cells in long-lasting Graves disease. MiXCR, applied by TCRdb to the multiplex PCR reads, yields one record per CDR3 protein. The repertoire includes over 350,000 distinct CDR3 sequences, 15% of them detected once, and around 7.6% sits in the top ten. The same sample was also used in a study of T cells in Graves' hyperthyroidism and ophthalmopathy.

The specimen was peripheral blood mononuclear cells (PBMCs), collected at new diagnosis, from a patient treated with antithyroid drugs. These receptors all stem from a woman in her thirties or forties with Graves disease. Both conserved end residues are part of each CDR3. A D gene is named only where the DNA matches it firmly. The listing skips clone size in some rows; elsewhere it reads once, few, many or a size class.

J gene: TRBJ2-2; D gene: TRBD1; clone size: few; V gene: TRBV18; CDR3 protein: CASSGTGERSGELFF; CDR3 DNA: TGTGCCAGCTCTGGGACAGGGGAGCGCTCCGGGGAGCTGTTTTTT
J gene: TRBJ1-1; D gene: TRBD1; clone size: few; V gene: TRBV10-3; CDR3 protein: CAISRQGPRAEAFF; CDR3 DNA: TGTGCCATCAGTCGACAGGGGCCCAGGGCTGAAGCTTTCTTT
J gene: TRBJ2-5; D gene: -; clone size: many; V gene: TRBV2; CDR3 protein: CASSGTRGLVGETQYF; CDR3 DNA: TGTGCCAGCAGTGGGACCCGGGGGCTCGTCGGGGAGACCCAGTACTTC
J gene: TRBJ2-7; D gene: TRBD2; clone size: many; V gene: TRBV2; CDR3 protein: CASSDRTSGTYEQYF; CDR3 DNA: TGTGCCAGCAGTGACAGGACTAGCGGGACCTACGAGCAGTACTTC
J gene: TRBJ1-5; D gene: -; clone size: -; V gene: TRBV12-3/TRBV12-4; CDR3 protein: CASSLGGAWQPQHF; CDR3 DNA: TGTGCCAGCAGTTTAGGGGGGGCATGGCAGCCCCAGCATTTT
J gene: TRBJ2-5; D gene: -; clone size: many; V gene: TRBV28; CDR3 protein: CASSPPLVVQETQYF; CDR3 DNA: TGTGCCAGCAGCCCCCCCCTGGTAGTCCAAGAGACCCAGTACTTC
J gene: TRBJ2-1; D gene: TRBD2; clone size: few; V gene: TRBV4-1; CDR3 protein: CASSQATGTRNEQFF; CDR3 DNA: TGCGCCAGCAGCCAAGCGACCGGGACTAGGAATGAGCAGTTCTTC
J gene: TRBJ1-1; D gene: -; clone size: many; V gene: TRBV10-3; CDR3 protein: CAISGPGVGTEAFF; CDR3 DNA: TGTGCCATCAGTGGACCGGGAGTAGGCACTGAAGCTTTCTTT
J gene: TRBJ1-2; D gene: TRBD1; clone size: many; V gene: TRBV2; CDR3 protein: CASSEVRYRGQVGYTF; CDR3 DNA: TGTGCCAGCAGTGAGGTTCGCTACAGGGGGCAGGTTGGCTACACCTTC
J gene: TRBJ2-7; D gene: -; clone size: many; V gene: TRBV27; CDR3 protein: CASRFLSRPYEQYF; CDR3 DNA: TGTGCCAGCAGGTTCCTGAGTAGGCCCTACGAGCAGTACTTC
J gene: TRBJ1-2; D gene: TRBD1; clone size: few; V gene: TRBV7-9; CDR3 protein: CASSLDRDTYGYTF; CDR3 DNA: TGTGCCAGCAGCTTGGACAGGGATACCTATGGCTACACCTTC
J gene: TRBJ1-5; D gene: -; clone size: few; V gene: TRBV30; CDR3 protein: CAWSAGLHSNQPQHF; CDR3 DNA: TGTGCCTGGAGTGCCGGGTTACATAGCAATCAGCCCCAGCATTTT
J gene: TRBJ2-7; D gene: -; clone size: -; V gene: TRBV27; CDR3 protein: CASSFRVQLNYEQYF; CDR3 DNA: TGTGCCAGCAGTTTTCGTGTACAGCTTAATTACGAGCAGTACTTC
J gene: TRBJ1-1; D gene: -; clone size: many; V gene: TRBV5-1; CDR3 protein: CASSLEEGRYTEAFF; CDR3 DNA: TGCGCCAGCAGCTTGGAAGAGGGAAGGTACACTGAAGCTTTCTTT
J gene: TRBJ2-1; D gene: TRBD2; clone size: many; V gene: TRBV20-1; CDR3 protein: CSASGAGLYYNEQFF; CDR3 DNA: TGCAGTGCTAGCGGAGCGGGACTATACTACAATGAGCAGTTCTTC
J gene: TRBJ2-3; D gene: TRBD1; clone size: many; V gene: TRBV11-2; CDR3 protein: CASSPGQAMLDTQYF; CDR3 DNA: TGTGCCAGCAGCCCGGGACAGGCGATGCTGGATACGCAGTATTTT
J gene: TRBJ2-7; D gene: TRBD1; clone size: -; V gene: TRBV3-1; CDR3 protein: CASSRGLVGDSLYF; CDR3 DNA: TGTGCCAGCAGCCGAGGGCTGGTGGGGGACAGTCTTTACTTC
J gene: TRBJ2-2; D gene: TRBD2; clone size: many; V gene: TRBV28; CDR3 protein: CASSLLGGAGARELFF; CDR3 DNA: TGTGCCAGCAGTCTGCTCGGTGGGGCGGGAGCGCGGGAGCTGTTTTTT
J gene: TRBJ2-3; D gene: TRBD2; clone size: -; V gene: TRBV11-3; CDR3 protein: CASSSSGTSGRDTQYF; CDR3 DNA: TGTGCCAGCAGCTCCAGCGGGACTAGCGGTCGAGATACGCAGTATTTT
J gene: TRBJ2-3; D gene: -; clone size: -; V gene: TRBV20-1; CDR3 protein: CSATGGDSSHTQYF; CDR3 DNA: TGCAGTGCTACCGGCGGGGACTCCTCCCATACGCAGTATTTT
J gene: TRBJ1-4; D gene: TRBD1; clone size: few; V gene: TRBV3-1; CDR3 protein: CASRSGGAVFF; CDR3 DNA: TGTGCCAGCCGATCAGGGGGGGCAGTATTTTTT
J gene: TRBJ2-2; D gene: -; clone size: -; V gene: TRBV10-2; CDR3 protein: CAYQYHTGELFF; CDR3 DNA: TGCGCCTACCAATATCACACCGGGGAGCTGTTTTTT
J gene: TRBJ2-5; D gene: -; clone size: -; V gene: TRBV7-9; CDR3 protein: CASSLDFHRFEETQYF; CDR3 DNA: TGTGCCAGCAGCTTAGATTTCCACCGATTTGAGGAGACCCAGTACTTC
J gene: TRBJ2-1; D gene: -; clone size: many; V gene: TRBV12-3/TRBV12-4; CDR3 protein: CASSRVPGLRLDEQFF; CDR3 DNA: TGTGCCAGCAGTCGAGTCCCGGGACTTCGACTGGATGAGCAGTTCTTC
J gene: TRBJ2-1; D gene: TRBD2; clone size: many; V gene: TRBV6-2/TRBV6-3; CDR3 protein: CASKGLAGGNSYNEQFF; CDR3 DNA: TGTGCCAGCAAAGGGCTAGCGGGGGGCAACTCCTACAATGAGCAGTTCTTC
J gene: TRBJ2-3; D gene: -; clone size: many; V gene: TRBV4-1; CDR3 protein: CASSLRNTDTQYF; CDR3 DNA: TGCGCCAGCAGCCTCCGGAACACAGATACGCAGTATTTT
J gene: TRBJ2-7; D gene: TRBD2; clone size: once; V gene: TRBV9; CDR3 protein: CASSVGGTSGSGEQYF; CDR3 DNA: TGTGCCAGCAGCGTAGGGGGGACTAGCGGGAGTGGTGAGCAGTACTTC
J gene: TRBJ1-5; D gene: TRBD1; clone size: -; V gene: TRBV30; CDR3 protein: CAWSTQGDQPQHF; CDR3 DNA: TGTGCCTGGAGTACCCAGGGGGATCAGCCCCAGCATTTT
J gene: TRBJ2-5; D gene: -; clone size: -; V gene: TRBV5-1; CDR3 protein: CASRPGGDETQYF; CDR3 DNA: TGCGCCAGCAGACCCGGGGGTGACGAGACCCAGTACTTC
J gene: TRBJ2-3; D gene: -; clone size: few; V gene: TRBV5-6; CDR3 protein: CASSSGHSPDTQYF; CDR3 DNA: TGTGCCAGCAGCTCCGGACACTCTCCGGATACGCAGTATTTT